This T cell receptor (beta chain) is drawn from a study of T-cell reconstitution after alpha-beta-depleted transplantation in children. Study-level findings and limits: Where some patients showed high TCRbeta diversity at day 60, it came from recipient T cells and thymic progenitors that had survived. T-cell counts and diversity were attributed mostly to newly produced T cells one year after transplant. Reports say that about two months after transplant, the alpha-beta T cells came out of several hundred graft clones that had expanded.

This clonotype was detected ten times or more. The antigen is undetermined. TCRbeta library construction was performed incorporating unique molecular identifiers. TCRdb reprocessed the PCR reads with MiXCR, giving one entry per CDR3 protein. In the table there are approximately 500,000 distinct CDR3 sequences, 10% to 13% of which are singletons. The length of the CDR3 is 14 residues. Deletions cut 2 bases from V and 8 bases from J, with 13 bases between. Germline V gene lookup returns CDR1 MNHEY and CDR2 SVGEGT. The chain couples TRBV6-2 or TRBV6-3 to TRBJ2-4; tentatively, D is TRBD2 (5 bases). The receptor comes from a child under 10 years old with inherited bone marrow failure, due to receive a stem cell transplant. Material: PBMCs, obtained before TCRalphabeta/CD19-depleted stem cell transplant. This chain's CDR3 is CASSYGFSDDIQYF. In DNA, the CDR3 is TGTGCCAGCAGTTACGGCTTTAGCGATGACATTCAGTACTTC.